The sequence of this TCR beta chain was determined in a study of blood T cell repertoires in COVID-19. Whole-study context: From T cells, B-cell-depleted T cells, or PBMCs came the material, which was cDNA or gDNA.

This clone came up once. Germline assignment: CDR1 LNHDA and CDR2 SQIVND (reference sequence). Between the trimmed V and J ends, which lost 5 bases and 9 bases, there was a span of 14 bases. The CDR3 spans 14 residues. Per the original data handling: Amplifying reference gene primers gave estimates of nucleated cell counts. Produced via immunoSEQ multiplex PCR; TCRdb's table is partial and in-frame only. V and J calls and clone size are given by that table; D and trimming were obtained from the DNA. In the table there are roughly 30,000 clones, almost 85% of which are singletons. The sample was peripheral blood. The TCR comes from a man older than 75 with active COVID-19. The chain joins TRBV19 to TRBJ1-6, with no clear D. CDR3 bases: TGTGCCAGTAGTTTGACAATGGAACGTTCACCCCTCCACTTT. Amino acids: CASSLTMERSPLHF.